This T cell receptor beta chain comes out of a study of blood T cell repertoires in COVID-19. Study-level background: Acute and convalescent COVID-19 samples came from the United States, Italy and Spain. The cDNA or gDNA used as material had been derived from T cells, B-cell-depleted T cells, or PBMCs.

Original analysis: Scientists estimated how many nucleated cells there were by amplifying reference gene primers. Assay used: immunoSEQ multiplex PCR; TCRdb lists only in-frame clones, some missing. V and J calls and clone size are given by that table; D and trimming were obtained from the DNA. The data show some 70,000 clones, just over 85% seen once. This clone was observed a single time. The CDR3 totals 12 residues. The V gene's germline CDR1 is LGHDT and CDR2 YNNKEL (reference sequence). V gave up 4 bases and J gave up 13 bases; unmatched junction bases: 6. The TCR comes from a woman aged 55-69 years with acute or convalescent COVID-19. V gene TRBV3-1 (or the pseudogene TRBV3-2) combines with J gene TRBJ2-1; TRBD1 aligns across 8 bases. Specimen: peripheral blood. The CDR3 reads CASSPVGQGQFF. The CDR3, as DNA: TGTGCCAGCAGCCCCGTAGGACAGGGACAGTTCTTC.